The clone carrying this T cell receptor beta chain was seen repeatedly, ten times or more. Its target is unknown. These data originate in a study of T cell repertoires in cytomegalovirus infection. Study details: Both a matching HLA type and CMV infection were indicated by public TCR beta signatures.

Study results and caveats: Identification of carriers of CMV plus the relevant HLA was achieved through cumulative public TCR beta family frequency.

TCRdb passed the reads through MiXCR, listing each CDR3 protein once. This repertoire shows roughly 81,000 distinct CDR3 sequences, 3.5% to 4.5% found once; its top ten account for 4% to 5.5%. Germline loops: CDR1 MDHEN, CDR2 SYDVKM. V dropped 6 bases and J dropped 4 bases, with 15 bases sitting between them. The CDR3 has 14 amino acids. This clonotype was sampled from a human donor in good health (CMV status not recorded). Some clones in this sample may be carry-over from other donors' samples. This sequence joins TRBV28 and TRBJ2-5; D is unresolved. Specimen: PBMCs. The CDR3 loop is CASSPVGTRETQYF. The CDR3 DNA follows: TGTGCCAGCAGCCCTGTGGGTACGCGAGAGACCCAGTACTTC.